This T cell receptor beta chain was captured in a study of cytomegalovirus exposure and HLA in healthy donors. The donors comprised healthy bone marrow donors. Primers for the PCR totalled 60 Vbeta and 13 Jbeta. The data were produced by immunoSEQ multiplex PCR, yet TCRdb's version contains in-frame clones alone and is incomplete. The sample consists of about 140,000 clones, nearly 80% of them appearing once. Study-level findings and limits: Analysis was carried out at a later point, and it linked a missense DCLRE1C variant to TCR beta V- and J-gene trimming. In terms of immune exposure information, only CMV serostatus was available. Rates of TCR association differed by HLA locus in a later analysis, with DRB1 highest and HLA-C lowest.

The sample holds one count of this clone. Its antigen is as yet unknown. The sequence was obtained from a man aged 25-45 years in good health and CMV-seronegative. Sequencing input: PBMCs.

The CDR3 spells CASRPRSGRAPYEQYF. CDR3 DNA: TGTGCCAGTAGACCTCGGAGCGGGAGGGCCCCCTACGAGCAGTACTTC. This chain uses TRBV19 with TRBJ2-7; 10 positions match TRBD2. This CDR3 region has 16 residues. Germline V gives CDR1 LNHDA, CDR2 SQIVND (reference sequence). V shed 6 bases and J 2 bases; nucleotides not matched to a gene: 10. Complete variable domain (other parts from reference TRBV19 and TRBJ2-7): DGGITQSPKYLFRKEGQNVTLSCEQNLNHDAMYWYRQDPGQGLRLIYYSQIVNDFQKGDIAEGYSVSREKKESFPLTVTSAQKNPTAFYLCASRPRSGRAPYEQYFGPGTRLTVT.